This record looks at one T cell receptor beta chain sequence and its context. What it binds is unknown. Germline V lookup: CDR1 SQVTM, CDR2 ANQGSEA. This CDR3 region has 12 residues. V was shortened by 4 bases and J by 2 bases, with 8 bases between the two germline ends. Measured with immunoSEQ multiplex PCR; TCRdb has only the in-frame clones, and not every one. The sample gives 30,000 to 35,000 clones, about 76% of which show up once; around 3.4% is in the top ten. The data derive from a study of regulatory and conventional T cells in RAG deficiency. General observations from the study: In Omenn syndrome, Treg and Tconv repertoires overlapped >75%. Compared with controls, unique Treg TCR beta sequences dropped approximately 100-fold in Omenn syndrome and CID/AS.

Blood CD4+ CD25-low CD127-high conventional T cells supplied the genomic DNA template. This sample also belongs to another study, concerning regulatory T cells. As that study records: Primers: 52 TRBV forward and 13 TRBJ reverse. Regulatory T cells showed the strongest V-J pair restriction and V/J gene skewing among patient repertoires.

Sample: CD4+ effector T cells sorted from blood. The genes are TRBV29-1 and TRBJ1-2; the D is unclear. This sequence was found in a human donor in good health. CDR3 in amino acids: CSVGQHNYGYTF. CDR3 bases: TGCAGCGTTGGCCAGCACAACTATGGCTACACCTTC.